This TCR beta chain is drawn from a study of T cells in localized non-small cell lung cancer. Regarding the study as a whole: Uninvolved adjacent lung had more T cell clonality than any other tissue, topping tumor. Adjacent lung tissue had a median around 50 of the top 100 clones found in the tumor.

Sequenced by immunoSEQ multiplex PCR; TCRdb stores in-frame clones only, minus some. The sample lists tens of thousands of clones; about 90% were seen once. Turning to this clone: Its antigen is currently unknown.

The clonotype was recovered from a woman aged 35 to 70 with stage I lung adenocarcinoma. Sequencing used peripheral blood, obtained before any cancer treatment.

CDR3 nucleotide sequence: TGTGCCATCAGTGAGTGGGGACAGGGTTCAAATCAGCCCCAGCATTTT. Its protein product is CAISEWGQGSNQPQHF. V usage is TRBV10-3 and J usage is TRBJ1-5; 9 nucleotides agree with TRBD1. This CDR3 region has 16 residues. Trimming cost V 1 base and J 4 bases; bases outside gene matches: 5. CDR1 and CDR2 (germline): ENHRY, SYGVKD.